The 22 T cell receptor beta chains given below trace back to one sample, sequenced in a study of T cells after yellow fever vaccination (dated by TCRdb to 2018 to 2020). The library was generated by 5' RACE. TCRdb names Illumina HiSeq 2500 as the instrument used. The public sequencing data were trimmed at Q25 with fastp and processed into clonotypes with MiXCR by TCRdb, which kept only in-frame beta chains. Each record represents a unique CDR3 protein, reported with the most common genes and DNA among its rows. This sample holds 310,000 or so distinct CDR3 sequences; around 7.3% were observed only once. The ten largest clonotypes hold over 15% of the sample. The treatment or condition label, as the study defines it: live attenuated yellow fever vaccine strain. Material: PBMCs, obtained about 49 days after the first yellow fever vaccination. Every receptor here comes from a man aged 18-30 years who received the YFV17D yellow fever vaccine.

The sample holds many counts of this clonotype. This chain uses TRBV5-1 with TRBJ2-5, with 8 bases identical to TRBD1. The germline V gene encodes CDR1 SGHRS and CDR2 YFSETQ. Germline trimming cut 1 base from V and 5 bases from J; bases unmatched to any gene: 1. The length of the CDR3 is 13 residues. The CDR3 loop is CASSLTGGETQYF. CDR3 sequence (DNA): TGCGCCAGCAGCTTGACAGGGGGGGAGACCCAGTACTTC.

This clonotype was picked up a small number of times. The rearrangement joins TRBV27 to TRBJ2-1; TRBD2 matches 11 bases. J lost 9 bases, V lost 2 bases, and 6 bases had no gene match. The V gene's germline CDR1 is MNHEY and CDR2 SMNVEV (reference sequence). This CDR3 has 15 amino acids. The CDR3 protein is CASSLSLAGGFEQFF. The CDR3 bases are TGTGCCAGCAGTTTAAGTCTAGCGGGGGGTTTTGAGCAGTTCTTC.

The chain is built from TRBV6-1 and TRBJ2-1; D remains unclear. Deletions cut 0 bases from V and 6 bases from J, with 6 bases between. This CDR3 has 13 amino acids. Germline CDR1 reads MNHNS; CDR2 reads SASEGT. The CDR3 DNA follows: TGTGCCAGCAGTGAAGCCGAACTCAATGAGCAGTTCTTC. Translating it yields CASSEAELNEQFF.

In this sample, this clonotype turned up a few times. The gene calls are TRBV5-4 and TRBJ2-6, with a tentative D call TRBD1 (7 bases). The CDR3 contains 16 residues. Trimming took off 4 bases at V and 2 bases at J, with 13 bases between the two ends. CDR1 is SGHNT, CDR2 YYREEE, per germline (reference sequence). The CDR3 is CASSQGGTAGANVLTF. DNA of the CDR3: TGTGCCAGCAGCCAAGGAGGGACAGCTGGGGCCAACGTCCTGACTTTC.

This clonotype was counted between two and nine times. The DNA of the CDR3 is TGCGCCAGCAGTCAATCTTGGGACCCCTACGAGCAGTACGTC. Protein sequence: CASSQSWDPYEQYV. The gene calls are TRBV23-1 and TRBJ2-7; D tentatively reads TRBD1 or TRBD2 (5 bases each). TRBV23-1 is known as an ORF, though its function is uncertain. This CDR3 spans 14 amino acids. V lost 0 bases to trimming and J lost 2 bases, with 8 bases between them.

This clonotype has at least ten counts. The gene calls are TRBV24-1 and TRBJ2-2; the D call may be TRBD1 or TRBD2 (5 bases each). Per germline, CDR1 KGHDR and CDR2 SFDVKD. Trimming stripped 10 bases from V and 0 bases from J, with 14 bases between. The CDR3 has 15 residues. CDR3 in DNA: TGTGCCACTCATTCCGGGACGGCGAACACCGGGGAGCTGTTTTTT. Translating gives CATHSGTANTGELFF.

CDR3 DNA sequence: TGTGCCAGCAGCTCGAGCGTTTGGACCCAGTACTTC. This codes for CASSSSVWTQYF. J is TRBJ2-5 and V is TRBV7-2; D is ambiguous. The CDR3 contains 12 residues. V dropped 4 bases and J dropped 7 bases, with 10 bases sitting between them. Germline lookup yields CDR1 SGHTA and CDR2 FQGNSA.

This clonotype has more than one count but fewer than ten. The chain employs TRBV24-1 and TRBJ2-2, with TRBD2 matching 7 bases. Germline lookup yields CDR1 KGHDR and CDR2 SFDVKD. The V and J ends lost 5 bases and 1 base, in that order; junction bases with no gene match: 9. This CDR3 has 17 residues. For the CDR3, the DNA is TGTGCCACCAGTGGGCTTGGCCAGCGGGGGAACACCGGGGAGCTGTTTTTT. This gives the protein CATSGLGQRGNTGELFF.

A few counts support this clonotype. This rearrangement joins TRBV5-1 to TRBJ1-2, with D possibly TRBD1 on 6 matching bases. V lost 1 base and J 5 bases, leaving 15 bases between the germline ends. The CDR3 is made up of 15 amino acids. From germline, CDR1 is SGHRS and CDR2 YFSETQ. The CDR3 is CASSLSPGTNYGYTF. CDR3 nucleotide sequence: TGCGCCAGCAGCTTGTCGCCAGGGACAAATTATGGCTACACCTTC.

This clonotype has more than one count but fewer than ten. The CDR3 bases are TGTGCCAGCAGCCGGGGCGGGACAGGGGCACTCACAGATACGCAGTATTTT. It yields the protein CASSRGGTGALTDTQYF. V usage is TRBV5-4 and J usage is TRBJ2-3, with 10 bases that match TRBD1. After removal of 4 bases from V and 2 bases from J, the junction contained 10 bases not matched to a gene. In germline, CDR1 is SGHNT, CDR2 YYREEE (reference sequence). The CDR3 is 17 amino acids.

This clonotype was observed many times. The J gene is TRBJ2-5, the V gene TRBV7-2; 7 bases are a match to TRBD2. The V and J ends lost 3 bases and 4 bases, in that order; junction bases with no gene match: 8. The germline V gene encodes CDR1 SGHTA and CDR2 FQGNSA. This CDR3 is built from 15 residues. DNA for the CDR3: TGTGCCAGCAGCTTTTCCGGGGGGTTGGGAGAGACCCAGTACTTC. It encodes CASSFSGGLGETQYF.

The table lists this clonotype with a few counts. V gene TRBV24-1 combines with J gene TRBJ2-3; D call uncertain. CDR1 and CDR2 from the germline V gene are KGHDR and SFDVKD. The CDR3 has 14 residues. Trimming left V 4 bases short and J 4 bases short, with 11 bases between. DNA for the CDR3: TGTGCCACCAGTGACCACGCTCGGGCAGATACGCAGTATTTT. As protein: CATSDHARADTQYF.

This clonotype was seen a handful of times. V and J are TRBV20-1 and TRBJ2-5; D is ambiguous. V was pared by 4 bases and J by 1 base, with 7 bases between. CDR3 length: 12 residues. Germline-derived CDR1 and CDR2 are DFQATT and SNEGSKA (reference sequence). The CDR3 region has the DNA TGCAGTGCTACACAATCCCAAGAGACCCAGTACTTC. Translation: CSATQSQETQYF.

The chain is built from TRBV29-1 and TRBJ2-3, with TRBD1 identical over 9 bases. This CDR3 spans 14 amino acids. The V segment lost 6 bases and the J segment 5 bases; nucleotides outside the gene matches: 9. Germline V gene sequence: CDR1 SQVTM, CDR2 ANQGSEA. DNA for the CDR3: TGCAGCGTCTCTGGGGACAGGGAAGAAGATACGCAGTATTTT. Its translation: CSVSGDREEDTQYF.

The chain couples TRBV12-3 or TRBV12-4 to TRBJ2-7; TRBD1 matches 9 bases. V lost 6 bases and J lost 5; bases outside the gene matches: 11. This CDR3 region has 15 residues. The chain's CDR3 is CASRLSSDRGDEQYF. CDR3 DNA sequence: TGTGCCAGCAGACTTTCATCGGACAGGGGAGACGAGCAGTACTTC.

The CDR3 sequence is CASSHTMTGPVYNEQFF. The CDR3 DNA reads TGTGCCAGCAGTCACACCATGACAGGGCCGGTATACAATGAGCAGTTCTTC. The V and J genes are TRBV6-5 and TRBJ2-1, with 7 positions matching TRBD1. J lost 4 bases, V lost 5 bases, and 14 bases had no gene match. The CDR3 totals 17 residues. Germline V CDR1 and CDR2: MNHEY, SVGAGI.

This sequence joins TRBV20-1 and TRBJ2-7; 7 positions match TRBD1. V was pared by 5 bases and J by 0 bases, with 4 bases of the junction left unmatched. The CDR3 has 13 residues. Germline loops: CDR1 DFQATT, CDR2 SNEGSKA (reference sequence). The CDR3, as DNA: TGCAGTGCTCCCAGGGGGAGCTCCTACGAGCAGTACTTC. Amino acid sequence: CSAPRGSSYEQYF.

This clonotype came up many times. The chain joins TRBV10-2 to TRBJ2-2, with 7 bases lining up with TRBD2. CDR3 length: 17 residues. Germline values: CDR1 WSHSY, CDR2 SAAADI. Trimming removed 3 bases from V and 2 bases from J; junction bases left unmatched: 9. CDR3 sequence reads: CASSDLGRGTNTGELFF. The CDR3 bases are TGCGCCAGCAGTGATCTAGGGCGGGGGACTAACACCGGGGAGCTGTTTTTT.

This clonotype was observed a handful of times. The chain uses TRBV5-1 and TRBJ2-3; D ambiguous. This CDR3 comprises 14 residues. V was cut by 4 bases and J by 0 bases, with 9 bases left in between. Germline loops: CDR1 SGHRS, CDR2 YFSETQ. The CDR3 region is CASSAGRSTDTQYF. The CDR3 DNA sequence: TGCGCCAGCAGCGCCGGGCGGAGCACAGATACGCAGTATTTT.

There are a few counts of this clonotype. The chain has TRBV3-1 and TRBJ1-6; maybe TRBD1 (5 bases). There are 15 residues in the CDR3. V lost 1 base, J lost 9 bases, and 13 bases lay in between. Germline V gene data show CDR1 as LGHDT and CDR2 as YNNKEL (reference sequence). CDR3 DNA sequence: TGTGCCAGCAGCCAAGTATTCCAGGGTGGTTCACCCCTCCACTTT. It yields the protein CASSQVFQGGSPLHF.

This clonotype has just a few counts. V and J are TRBV20-1 and TRBJ1-2; a weak D match, TRBD1 (5 bases). CDR1 and CDR2 from the germline V gene are DFQATT and SNEGSKA (reference sequence). The V and J ends lost 1 base and 5 bases respectively, with 14 bases between them. This CDR3 is built from 14 residues. As DNA, the CDR3 is TGCAGTGCTAGAGCCCTGTCGAGGGGATATGGCTACACCTTC. The encoded protein is CSARALSRGYGYTF.

V and J are TRBV6-2 or TRBV6-3 and TRBJ2-1; no clear D. The CDR3 runs 13 residues. Germline V CDR1 and CDR2: MNHEY, SVGEGT. The V gene lost 1 base and the J gene lost 8 bases, with 9 bases spanning the gap. The DNA of the CDR3 is TGTGCCAGCAGTTACTTCCTGGTGGATGAGCAGTTCTTC. Residues: CASSYFLVDEQFF.